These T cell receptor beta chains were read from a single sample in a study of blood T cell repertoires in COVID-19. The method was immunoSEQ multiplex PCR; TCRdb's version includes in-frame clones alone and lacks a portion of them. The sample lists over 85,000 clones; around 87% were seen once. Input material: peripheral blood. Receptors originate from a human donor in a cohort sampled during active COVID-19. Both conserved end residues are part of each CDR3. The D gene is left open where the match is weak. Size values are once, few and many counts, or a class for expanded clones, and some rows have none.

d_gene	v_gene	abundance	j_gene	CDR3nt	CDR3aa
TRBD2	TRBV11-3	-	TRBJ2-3	TGTGCCAGCAGCCTGGAGGGACTAGCGGGAGATACGCAGTATTTT	CASSLEGLAGDTQYF
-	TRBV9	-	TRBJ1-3	TGTGCCAGCAGCGTAGGTCGGGGAGGCGCTGGAAACACCATATATTTT	CASSVGRGGAGNTIYF
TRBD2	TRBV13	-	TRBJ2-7	TGTGCCAGCGGCCCGACAGGAGTAGCGGGATCTTACGAGCAGTACTTC	CASGPTGVAGSYEQYF
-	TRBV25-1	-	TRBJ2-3	TGTGCCAGCAGTGCCATCAAACAGGATACGCAGTATTTT	CASSAIKQDTQYF
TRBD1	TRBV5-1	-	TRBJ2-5	TGCGCCAGCAGCTTAGATGGACAGGGGCAAGAGACCCAGTACTTC	CASSLDGQGQETQYF
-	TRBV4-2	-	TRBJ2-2	TGTGCCAGCAGCCAAGATCTTGTTCAGGGGAACACCGGGGAGCTGTTTTTT	CASSQDLVQGNTGELFF
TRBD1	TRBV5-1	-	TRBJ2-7	TGCGCCAGCAGCTTTATTCCGGGACAGGGTAATAACTACGAGCAGTACTTC	CASSFIPGQGNNYEQYF
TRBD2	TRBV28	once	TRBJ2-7	TGTGCCAGCAGAACAACCTCTAGCGGCTGGGACGAGCAGTACTTC	CASRTTSSGWDEQYF
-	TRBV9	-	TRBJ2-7	TGTGCCAGCAGCGTAGGAAGCGAGAGCCGCTACGAGCAGTACTTC	CASSVGSESRYEQYF
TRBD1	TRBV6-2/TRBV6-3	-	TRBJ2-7	TGTGCCAGCAGTTCCGACAGGGGAAAGACTTATACCTACGAGCAGTACTTC	CASSSDRGKTYTYEQYF
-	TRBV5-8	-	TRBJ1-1	TGTGCCAGCAGCTTGGTTAACATCGGCGGTGAAGCTTTCTTT	CASSLVNIGGEAFF
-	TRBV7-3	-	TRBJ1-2	TGTGCCAGCAGTATGGAGGCTTATTATGGCTACACCTTC	CASSMEAYYGYTF
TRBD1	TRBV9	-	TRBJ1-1	TGTGCCAGCAGCACACAGGGGGGGAACACTGAAGCTTTCTTT	CASSTQGGNTEAFF
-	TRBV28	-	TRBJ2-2	TGTGCCAGCAGCGGGAGTAACACCGGGGAGCTGTTTTTT	CASSGSNTGELFF
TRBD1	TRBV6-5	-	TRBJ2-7	TGTGCCAGCAGTTTCGACAGGGGCGACGAGCAGTACTTC	CASSFDRGDEQYF
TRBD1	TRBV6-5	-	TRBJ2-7	TGTGCCAGCAGTTACGGGGACAGGGTTTACGAGCAGTACTTC	CASSYGDRVYEQYF
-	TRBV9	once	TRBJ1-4	TGTGCCAGCAGCGTAGAGCAGGGGACAACTAATGAAAAACTGTTTTTT	CASSVEQGTTNEKLFF
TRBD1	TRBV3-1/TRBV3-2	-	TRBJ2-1	TGTGCCAGCAGCAATTCCGGGACAGGGGGCGCGGGCGAGCAGTTCTTC	CASSNSGTGGAGEQFF
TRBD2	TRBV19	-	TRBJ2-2	TGTGCCAGTACTAGCGGGAGGTCTGGCACCGGGGAGCTGTTTTTT	CASTSGRSGTGELFF
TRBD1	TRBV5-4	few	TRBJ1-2	TGTGCCAGCAGCTTGGACAGGGGCGGCTATGGCTACACCTTC	CASSLDRGGYGYTF
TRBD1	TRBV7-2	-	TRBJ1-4	TGTGCCAGCAGCTTAGACAGGGGTGAGGTATTAAATGAAAAACTGTTTTTT	CASSLDRGEVLNEKLFF
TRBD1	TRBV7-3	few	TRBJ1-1	TGTGCCAGCAGCTCCGCCCGACAGGGGAACACTGAAGCTTTCTTT	CASSSARQGNTEAFF
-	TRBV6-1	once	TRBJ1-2	TGTGCCAGCAGTGAACAACAGGTATATGGCTACACCTTC	CASSEQQVYGYTF
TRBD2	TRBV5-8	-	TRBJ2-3	TGTGCCAGCAGCTTGGCCGGGAGGGAAGATACGCAGTATTTT	CASSLAGREDTQYF